This T cell receptor beta chain was captured in a study of patients and donors after allogeneic stem cell transplantation. CDR3 length equals 16 residues. Germline CDR1 and CDR2: LNHDA and SQIVND (reference sequence). V dropped 7 bases and J dropped 6 bases, with 22 bases sitting between them. MiXCR, run by TCRdb on the RT-PCR reads, gives a single entry per CDR3 protein. The data contain about 960,000 distinct CDR3 sequences, roughly 18% of them seen just once; the ten biggest clones take up under 6.5%. The material sequenced was blood, either unsorted or a sorted T cell fraction (not recorded which). The sequence was collected from a human donor who was either an allogeneic HSCT recipient or a stem cell or donor lymphocyte infusion donor (not recorded which). It is not recorded whose cells these are; they may come from a transplant donor. The chain employs TRBV19 and TRBJ1-5; tentatively, D is TRBD1 (6 bases). The CDR3 DNA is TGTGCCAGTACCGATCCTCGACAGGTCACTGGTCAGCCCCAGCATTTT. It specifies CASTDPRQVTGQPQHF.